These 29 T cell receptor beta chains were sequenced from one sample in a study of blood T cells in healthy people across ages. Through a sample-barcoded 5' primer and a J-beta primer mix, a second PCR was run for 7 to 11 cycles. One entry per CDR3 protein results from TCRdb running MiXCR on the 5' RACE reads. This table holds around 1,700,000 distinct CDR3 sequences, approximately 28% found once. The source material was blood. The receptors shown here come from a woman aged 30 to 39 in good health.

This clonotype turned up a few times. The CDR3 coding sequence is TGCGCCAGCAGCACGACCGGGACAGGGGAAGGTGGGGCCAACGTCCTGACTTTC. Its translation is CASSTTGTGEGGANVLTF. The rearrangement uses TRBV5-1 and TRBJ2-6; 10 nucleotides match TRBD1. CDR1 and CDR2 from the germline V gene are SGHRS and YFSETQ. V lost 4 bases, J lost 3 bases, and 10 bases stayed unmatched. This CDR3 is built from 18 residues.

The genes are TRBV29-1 and TRBJ1-1; D not certain. Germline assignment: CDR1 SQVTM and CDR2 ANQGSEA. CDR3 size: 16 residues. The V gene lost 1 base and the J gene lost 1 base, with 16 bases spanning the gap. This chain's CDR3 is CSVEGEFRGANTEAFF. CDR3 in DNA: TGCAGCGTTGAAGGTGAGTTTCGGGGAGCGAACACTGAAGCTTTCTTT.

The rearrangement joins TRBV19 to TRBJ2-4; D is tentatively TRBD1 or TRBD2 (5 bases each). Trimming left V 7 bases short and J 6 bases short, with 13 bases between. The CDR3 totals 13 residues. Germline-derived CDR1 and CDR2 are LNHDA and SQIVND (reference sequence). Here the CDR3 DNA reads TGTGCCAGTACCACCCGGGACGGAAACATTCAGTACTTC. This encodes CASTTRDGNIQYF.

This clonotype was detected many times. The chain combines TRBV29-1 with TRBJ2-7, with D maybe TRBD1 (5 bases). The V gene's germline CDR1 is SQVTM and CDR2 ANQGSEA. CDR3 length equals 16 residues. V was pared by 1 base and J by 4 bases, with 20 bases between. DNA for the CDR3: TGCAGCGTTGAAGGAGGTTCTTCCAGGGCCCCATACGAGCAGTACTTC. Its protein product is CSVEGGSSRAPYEQYF.

For this clonotype: One junction end does not reproduce the germline sequence, and a read error may be involved. This rearrangement joins TRBV6-6 to TRBJ1-1, with a weak D call TRBD1 (5 bases). Germline-derived CDR1 and CDR2 are MNHNY and SVGAGI (reference sequence). The CDR3 totals 15 residues. CDR3 loop: CAGSHPDNRNTEAFF. CDR3 in DNA: TGTGCCGGCAGTCACCCGGACAACCGGAACACTGAAGCTTTCTTT.

J is TRBJ2-7 and V is TRBV2; TRBD1 or TRBD2 may be the D gene (5 bases each). This CDR3 has 15 amino acids. Germline V gene data show CDR1 as SNHLY and CDR2 as FYNNEI. Trimming took 4 bases from V and 5 from J, leaving 18 bases between them. CDR3 sequence: CASSVRGDMGDEQYF. The CDR3 coding sequence is TGTGCCAGCAGTGTGAGGGGCGACATGGGGGACGAGCAGTACTTC. The entire variable domain, with the rest obtained from reference TRBV2 and TRBJ2-7, is as follows: EPEVTQTPSHQVTQMGQEVILRCVPISNHLYFYWYRQILGQKVEFLVSFYNNEISEKSEIFDDQFSVERPDGSNFTLKIRSTKLEDSAMYFCASSVRGDMGDEQYFGPGTRLTVT.

Regarding this clonotype: A much larger clone lies a single base off, so this may be a read error. The chain joins TRBV6-6 to TRBJ2-1, with 8 bases matching TRBD1. Unmatched junction bases numbered 9, after V lost 5 bases and J lost 9 bases. The germline CDR1 and CDR2 sequences are MNHNY and SVGAGI (reference sequence). The CDR3 length is 14 residues. For the CDR3, the DNA is TGTGCCAGCAGTCGGGACAGGAGTTTTAGTGAGCAGTTCTTC. Encoded protein: CASSRDRSFSEQFF.

This clonotype has only a few counts. The chain carries TRBV7-6 and TRBJ1-2; a possible D gene is TRBD1 (5 bases). V lost 4 bases, J lost 8 bases, and 14 bases lay in between. CDR3 length: 13 residues. Germline CDR1 and CDR2: SGHVS and FNYEAQ. The CDR3 reads CASSWDSKRGYTF. The CDR3 DNA follows: TGTGCCAGCAGCTGGGACTCTAAGAGGGGCTACACCTTC. Together with reference TRBV7-6 and TRBJ1-2, the CDR3 gives the full variable domain: GAGVSQSPRYKVTKRGQDVALRCDPISGHVSLYWYRQALGQGPEFLTYFNYEAQQDKSGLPNDRFSAERPEGSISTLTIQRTEQRDSAMYRCASSWDSKRGYTFGSGTRLTVV.

This clonotype was observed a handful of times. The chain couples TRBV12-3 or TRBV12-4 to TRBJ1-4; D is possibly TRBD1 (6 bases). The V end was cut by 3 bases, the J end by 4 bases, with 9 bases between. This CDR3 has 14 amino acids. Here the CDR3 reads CASSFAGVNEKLFF. The CDR3 DNA is TGTGCCAGCAGTTTCGCAGGGGTTAATGAAAAACTGTTTTTT.

The chain carries TRBV7-6 and TRBJ2-1; TRBD1 aligns across 9 bases. Germline V gene lookup returns CDR1 SGHVS and CDR2 FNYEAQ. The CDR3 covers 14 residues. The V gene end was trimmed by 6 bases and the J gene end by 10 bases; junction bases not matched to a gene: 10. The CDR3 region is CASRLSTGGGEQFF. The DNA of the CDR3 is TGTGCCAGCAGATTAAGTACAGGGGGCGGCGAGCAGTTCTTC.

For this clonotype: A much larger clonotype is one base distant, so this may be a read error. The chain recombines TRBV4-1 with TRBJ2-7, with 9 bases fitting TRBD2. CDR3 length equals 15 residues. Germline V gene sequence: CDR1 MGHRA, CDR2 YSYEKL. The CDR3 nucleotides are TGCGCCAGCAGCCAAGTTGCGGGGGGGACCTACGTGCAGTACTTC. Encoded protein: CASSQVAGGTYVQYF.

The CDR3 DNA is TGCGCCAGCAGGTTCCGGGACTCTGACAATGAGCAGTTCTTC. Amino acid sequence: CASRFRDSDNEQFF. This chain uses TRBV5-1 with TRBJ2-1; tentative D call: TRBD2 (6 bases). V lost 5 bases and J lost 5, with 14 bases in between. Germline CDR1 is SGHRS and CDR2 is YFSETQ. CDR3 length: 14 residues.

This clonotype was recorded a few times. The gene calls are TRBV10-3 and TRBJ2-3; weak D call: TRBD1 (5 bases). The CDR3 contains 14 residues. Germline CDR1 is ENHRY and CDR2 is SYGVKD. V lost 6 bases, J lost 0 bases, and 10 bases lay in between. The DNA for the CDR3 is TGTGCCATCAGCCAGGGTACCAGCACAGATACGCAGTATTTT. Protein sequence: CAISQGTSTDTQYF.

In its sample, this clonotype was seen a few times. The chain carries TRBV20-1 and TRBJ1-2; tentative D call: TRBD1 (6 bases). The ends were cut back, 1 base at V and 7 bases at J, with 16 bases in the middle. CDR3 length equals 14 residues. CDR1 DFQATT and CDR2 SNEGSKA come from the germline V gene (reference sequence). The CDR3 region has the DNA TGCAGTGCTAGAGGCATAGGACAGCGCGGTGGCTACACCTTC. Its protein is CSARGIGQRGGYTF.

The genes are TRBV5-8 and TRBJ2-1, with 10 bases identical to TRBD1. There are 19 residues in the CDR3. Germline V lookup: CDR1 SGHTS, CDR2 YDEGEE. The V segment lost 4 bases and the J segment 8 bases; nucleotides outside the gene matches: 21. The CDR3 nucleotides read TGTGCCAGCAGCACCCGGGACAGGGGAGAATCGGGCTTGGACGATGAGCAGTTCTTC. Its protein is CASSTRDRGESGLDDEQFF.

At least ten counts were recorded for this clonotype. This chain joins TRBV10-3 and TRBJ2-7, with TRBD1 matching over 8 bases. This CDR3 has 16 residues. Germline loops: CDR1 ENHRY, CDR2 SYGVKD. The V and J ends lost 2 bases and 5 bases, in that order; junction bases with no gene match: 11. The CDR3 coding sequence is TGTGCCATCAGTGAGGCTATGGACAGGGTGGGCCACGAGCAGTACTTC. The encoded protein is CAISEAMDRVGHEQYF.

There are a few counts of this clonotype. J is TRBJ2-1 and V is TRBV29-1; 12 nucleotides agree with TRBD2. The CDR3 is 15 residues long. CDR1 and CDR2 from the germline V gene are SQVTM and ANQGSEA. V lost 4 bases, J lost 5 bases, and 6 bases stayed unmatched. Here the CDR3 reads CSVALAGGGNNEQFF. The CDR3 nucleotides are TGCAGCGTTGCGCTAGCGGGAGGGGGTAACAATGAGCAGTTCTTC.

This sequence joins TRBV6-1 and TRBJ2-7; TRBD1 agrees at 8 bases. CDR1 is MNHNS, CDR2 SASEGT, per germline. Trimming at V came to 7 bases and at J to 2 bases, leaving 7 bases not matched to a gene. The CDR3 is 14 residues long. CDR3 DNA sequence: TGTGCCAGCACGGGACAGGAAGTAGCCTACGAGCAGTACTTC. This codes for CASTGQEVAYEQYF.

The table lists this clonotype with a few counts. CDR3 residues: CASSLRGAPDYNEQFF. DNA of the CDR3: TGCGCCAGCAGCTTAAGGGGGGCCCCGGACTACAATGAGCAGTTCTTC. The chain uses TRBV5-1 and TRBJ2-1; tentatively, D is TRBD1 or TRBD2 (6 bases each). CDR1 and CDR2 from the germline V gene are SGHRS and YFSETQ. The CDR3 is 16 amino acids. Trimming left V 2 bases short and J 3 bases short, with 15 bases between. The whole variable domain, remainder taken from reference TRBV5-1 and TRBJ2-1, is KAGVTQTPRYLIKTRGQQVTLSCSPISGHRSVSWYQQTPGQGLQFLFEYFSETQRNKGNFPGRFSGRQFSNSRSEMNVSTLELGDSALYLCASSLRGAPDYNEQFFGPGTRLTVL.

Comment on this clonotype: This may be a read error, as it is one base from a much larger clone. V and J are TRBV12-3 or TRBV12-4 and TRBJ1-2; 10 bases fit TRBD1. This CDR3 has 14 amino acids. Trimming removed 4 bases from V and 8 bases from J; junction bases left unmatched: 7. The CDR3 loop is CASSSRQGASGYTF. The DNA of the CDR3 is TGTGCCAGCAGTTCACGACAGGGGGCGTCGGGCTACACCTTC.

This clonotype was picked up many times. V usage is TRBV29-1 and J usage is TRBJ2-1; D is undetermined. V gave up 4 bases and J gave up 0 bases, with 13 bases separating them. CDR3 size: 15 residues. In germline, CDR1 is SQVTM, CDR2 ANQGSEA. CDR3 sequence reads: CSVGVDTNSYNEQFF. CDR3 nucleotide sequence: TGCAGCGTTGGAGTTGACACTAACTCCTACAATGAGCAGTTCTTC.

V gene TRBV20-1 combines with J gene TRBJ2-5; possibly TRBD1 for D (6 bases). V shed 0 bases and J shed 2 bases, with 22 bases lying between them. The CDR3 totals 18 residues. Per the germline V gene, CDR1 is DFQATT and CDR2 is SNEGSKA (reference sequence). This chain's CDR3 is CSARDRDKWSGLQETQYF. The CDR3 region has the DNA TGCAGTGCTAGAGATCGGGACAAGTGGAGCGGACTTCAAGAGACCCAGTACTTC.

V is TRBV29-1 and J is TRBJ2-1, with TRBD2 identical over 12 bases. The CDR3 runs to 19 residues. Germline-derived CDR1 and CDR2 are SQVTM and ANQGSEA. V dropped 4 bases and J dropped 6; count of bases not matched to a gene: 19. The CDR3 nucleotides are TGCAGCGTTGTTATGCGGGGGCGAGATTCTAGCGGGAGGGGCAATGAGCAGTTCTTC. This gives the protein CSVVMRGRDSSGRGNEQFF.

The V and J genes are TRBV6-1 and TRBJ1-5, with 10 bases identical to TRBD1. V lost 3 bases to trimming and J lost 7 bases; unmatched junction nucleotides: 6. The CDR3 is 15 amino acids. Germline V gene lookup returns CDR1 MNHNS and CDR2 SASEGT. The DNA for the CDR3 is TGTGCCAGCAGTGAGCGCGGACAGGGGGGCCAGCCCCAGCATTTT. Encoded protein: CASSERGQGGQPQHF.

This clonotype was seen a few times. The chain links TRBV7-2 to TRBJ1-5; D remains unclear. The CDR3 spans 14 residues. The V gene's germline CDR1 is SGHTA and CDR2 FQGNSA. V lost 2 bases and J lost 7, with 12 bases in between. DNA for the CDR3: TGTGCCAGCAGCTTACAAAGCTTTCAACAGCCCCAGCATTTT. Protein product: CASSLQSFQQPQHF.

The chain carries TRBV10-3 and TRBJ2-1; 12 bases are a match to TRBD2. Unmatched junction bases numbered 3, after V lost 10 bases and J lost 8 bases. Germline V gene sequence: CDR1 ENHRY, CDR2 SYGVKD. This CDR3 is 12 amino acids long. The CDR3 loop is CATLAGGHEQFF. CDR3 nucleotides: TGTGCCACCCTAGCGGGGGGGCATGAGCAGTTCTTC.

Of note for this clonotype: This clone may be a read error of a much larger clone one base away. The chain is built from TRBV5-1 and TRBJ2-5, with TRBD1 identical over 10 bases. The DNA end lines up better with TRBJ2-7; the J call may be wrong. CDR3 length: 14 amino acids. CDR1 and CDR2 from the germline V gene are SGHRS and YFSETQ. The CDR3 sequence is CASSSRDRGGEQYF. CDR3 coding DNA: TGCGCCAGCAGCTCCCGGGACAGGGGAGGCGAGCAGTACTTC.

The chain is built from TRBV20-1 and TRBJ2-7; D uncertain. The germline V gene has CDR1 DFQATT and CDR2 SNEGSKA (reference sequence). This CDR3 region has 11 residues. Trimming took off 3 bases at V and 6 bases at J, with 9 bases between the two ends. In nucleotides, the CDR3 is TGCAGTGCTAGTTTGGCTTCCGAGCAGTACTTC. Translation gives CSASLASEQYF.

This clonotype was detected many times. The CDR3 DNA reads TGCGCCAGCCCCGGGGGGAACTCCTACGAGCAGTACTTC. Translation gives CASPGGNSYEQYF. This chain links TRBV5-1 with TRBJ2-7; 7 nucleotides agree with TRBD2. With V trimmed by 7 bases and J by 0 bases, 4 bases remained unmatched. The CDR3 spans 13 residues. Looked up from germline, CDR1 is SGHRS and CDR2 is YFSETQ.